This T cell receptor beta chain came from a study of tumor-infiltrating lymphocytes in localized non-small cell lung cancer (dated by TCRdb to the early 2020s). In the study overall: Patients whose samples were collected after neoadjuvant chemotherapy, as well as both smokers and never-smokers and several histologies, were included in the cohort. From each patient came resected tumor tissue plus uninvolved lung tissue from that same patient, and the uninvolved lung tissue was described as non-adjacent to the tumor. In total, the ICON cohort consisted of over a hundred surgical patients with localized non-small cell lung cancer who had their tumors resected. TCR sequencing was one of several integrated assays, alongside flow cytometry, multiplex immunofluorescence, RNA-seq, exome sequencing and proteomics, applied to the same patients. For a few dozen patients, immunoSEQ T-cell fraction was compared between paired tumor and uninvolved lung.

Including cysteine and phenylalanine, the CDR3 has 15 amino acids. Left in the record is the CDR3 DNA by itself, 45 bases read in frame from the first base. Per the germline V gene (reference sequence), SEHNR is the CDR1 and FQNEAQ is the CDR2. The V and J ends are trimmed by 1 base and 3 bases, leaving 12 bases between them. The first patient joined ICON in early 2016, and enrollment wrapped up when the last patient was enrolled in late 2018. In a subcohort of 80 or so patients, fresh tumor and matched uninvolved tissue were collected for in-depth immune analyses, with TCR sequencing among those analyses. No cell sorting was done, and TCR sequencing was instead run on DNA isolated from bulk tissue. This clone showed up just a few times. This receptor's antigen is unknown. The record has no base qualities; no much larger clone is one base away. TCR sequencing with the immunoSEQ assay provided the T-cell fraction in tumor and uninvolved lung tissue. As for how the authors treated the data: To analyze survival, patients were divided into a high T-cell fraction group (upper tertile) and a low T-cell fraction group (lower two tertiles), and the two groups were compared using a log-rank test. A signed-rank test was used to check for differences in T-cell fraction between paired tumor and uninvolved lung. What TCRdb holds here is the immuneACCESS table cut down to in-frame rearrangements. Part of the clones is not present; checked against another copy, under half of the missing clones reflect an unresolved V gene, and the others are unexplained. D and trimming come from the DNA, and the V and J calls and clone size come from that table. Recorded for this sample are 10,000 to 15,000 clones; over 75% of them occurred a single time. The leading ten clones occupy about 4% of the sample.

Beyond this particular receptor, the publication reports: In line with immunofluorescence CD3 counts, TCRbeta sequencing supported higher T cell infiltration in tumors compared with uninvolved lung tissue. Because different assays used different pieces of the same tissue, technical variation could not be distinguished from intratumor heterogeneity. No difference in TCR-derived T-cell fraction was observed between the flow cytometry-defined immunotypes IM1 (good prognosis) and IM2 (poor prognosis). Assay coverage varied across patients depending on available tissue quantity, so only a subset of the cohort had TCR sequencing.

This chain joins TRBV7-9 to TRBJ1-2, with TRBD1 as a weak D call on 5 bases. Sequences were obtained from uninvolved lung tissue not adjacent to the tumor. This receptor was identified in a human donor with non-small cell lung cancer. Here the CDR3 is given as CASSLEAGFDYGYTF. The bases read TGTGCCAGCAGCTTAGAGGCAGGGTTTGACTATGGCTACACCTTC. The reference TRBV7-9 and TRBJ1-2 proteins fill in what lies around the CDR3, so the full variable domain reads DTGVSQNPRHKITKRGQNVTFRCDPISEHNRLYWYRQTLGQGPEFLTYFQNEAQLEKSRLLSDRFSAERPKGSFSTLEIQRTEQGDSAMYLCASSLEAGFDYGYTFGSGTRLTVV.